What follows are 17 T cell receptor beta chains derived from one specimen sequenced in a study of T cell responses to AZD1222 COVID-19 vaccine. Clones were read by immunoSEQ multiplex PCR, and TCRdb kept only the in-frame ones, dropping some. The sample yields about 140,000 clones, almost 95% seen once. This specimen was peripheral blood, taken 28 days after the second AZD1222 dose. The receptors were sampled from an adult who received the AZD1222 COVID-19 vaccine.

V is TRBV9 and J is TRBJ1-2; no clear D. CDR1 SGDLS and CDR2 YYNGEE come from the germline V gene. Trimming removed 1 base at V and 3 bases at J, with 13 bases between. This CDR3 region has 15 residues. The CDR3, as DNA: TGTGCCAGCAGCGTACTCTCAGGAGCCCACTATGGCTACACCTTC. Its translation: CASSVLSGAHYGYTF.

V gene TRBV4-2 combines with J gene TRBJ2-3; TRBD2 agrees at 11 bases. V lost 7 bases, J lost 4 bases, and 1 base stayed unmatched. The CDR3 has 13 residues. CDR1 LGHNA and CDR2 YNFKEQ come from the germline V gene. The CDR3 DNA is TGTGCCAGCACTAGCGGGAGGTCAGATACGCAGTATTTT. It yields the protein CASTSGRSDTQYF.

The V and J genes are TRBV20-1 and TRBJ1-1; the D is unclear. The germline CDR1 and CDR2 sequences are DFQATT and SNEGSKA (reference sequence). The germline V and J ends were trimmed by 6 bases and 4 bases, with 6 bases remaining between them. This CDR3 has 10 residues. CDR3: CSALATEAFF. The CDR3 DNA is TGCAGTGCCCTCGCCACTGAAGCTTTCTTT.

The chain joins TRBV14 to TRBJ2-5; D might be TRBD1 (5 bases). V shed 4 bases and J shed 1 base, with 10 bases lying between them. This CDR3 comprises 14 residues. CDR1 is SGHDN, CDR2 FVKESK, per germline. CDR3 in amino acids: CASSLLQGQETQYF. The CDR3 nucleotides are TGTGCCAGCAGCCTTCTCCAGGGCCAAGAGACCCAGTACTTC.

The CDR3 loop is CASSQESFLGTNEKLFF. The CDR3 DNA sequence: TGTGCCAGCAGCCAAGAAAGCTTCTTGGGGACTAATGAAAAACTGTTTTTT. The V call is TRBV14, the J call TRBJ1-4; D is ambiguous. The germline gives CDR1 SGHDN, CDR2 FVKESK. V lost 0 bases and J 2 bases, leaving 13 bases between the germline ends. This CDR3 has 17 amino acids. The entire variable domain, with the rest obtained from reference TRBV14 and TRBJ1-4, is as follows: EAGVTQFPSHSVIEKGQTVTLRCDPISGHDNLYWYRRVMGKEIKFLLHFVKESKQDESGMPNNRFLAERTGGTYSTLKVQPAELEDSGVYFCASSQESFLGTNEKLFFGSGTQLSVL.

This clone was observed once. This CDR3 reads CASSKGAGQADNEQFF. In DNA, the CDR3 is TGTGCCAGCAGCAAAGGGGCGGGCCAGGCGGACAATGAGCAGTTCTTC. This chain joins TRBV21-1 and TRBJ2-1; TRBD2, as called in the table, went unchecked against the DNA. TRBV21-1 is a known pseudogene. This CDR3 has 16 residues.

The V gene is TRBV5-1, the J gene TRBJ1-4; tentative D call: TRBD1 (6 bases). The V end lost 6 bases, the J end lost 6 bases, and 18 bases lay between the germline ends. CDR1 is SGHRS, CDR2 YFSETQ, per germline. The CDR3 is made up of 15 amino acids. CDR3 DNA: TGCGCCAGCACCCCCTGGGGGGGCGCGGATGAAAAACTGTTTTTT. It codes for CASTPWGGADEKLFF.

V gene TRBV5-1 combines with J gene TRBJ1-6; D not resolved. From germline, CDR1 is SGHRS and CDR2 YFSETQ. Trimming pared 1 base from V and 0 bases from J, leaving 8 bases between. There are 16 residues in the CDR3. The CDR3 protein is CASSLRTDSYNSPLHF. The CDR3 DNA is TGCGCCAGCAGCTTGCGGACTGACTCCTATAATTCACCCCTCCACTTT.

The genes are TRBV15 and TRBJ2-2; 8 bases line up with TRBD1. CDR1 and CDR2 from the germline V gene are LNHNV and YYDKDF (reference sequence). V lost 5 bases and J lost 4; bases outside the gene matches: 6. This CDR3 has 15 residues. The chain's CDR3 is CATSGTGRGTGELFF. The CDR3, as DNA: TGTGCCACCAGCGGGACAGGACGGGGCACCGGGGAGCTGTTTTTT.

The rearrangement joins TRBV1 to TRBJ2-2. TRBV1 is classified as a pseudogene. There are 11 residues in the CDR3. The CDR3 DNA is TGCACCAGCAGCCATACCGGGGAGCTGTTTTTT. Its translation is CTSSHTGELFF.

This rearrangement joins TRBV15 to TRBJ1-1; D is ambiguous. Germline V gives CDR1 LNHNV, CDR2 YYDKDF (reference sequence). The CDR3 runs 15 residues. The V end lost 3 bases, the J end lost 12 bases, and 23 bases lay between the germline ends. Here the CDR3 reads CATSSHSGGELESFF. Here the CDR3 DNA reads TGTGCCACCAGCAGCCACTCAGGTGGAGAATTGGAGTCTTTCTTT.

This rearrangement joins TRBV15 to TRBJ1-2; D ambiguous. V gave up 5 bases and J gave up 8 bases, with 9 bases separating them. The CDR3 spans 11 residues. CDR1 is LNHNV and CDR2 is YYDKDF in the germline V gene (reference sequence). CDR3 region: CATSRGYGYTF. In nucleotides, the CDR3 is TGTGCCACCAGCCGCGGATACGGCTACACCTTC.

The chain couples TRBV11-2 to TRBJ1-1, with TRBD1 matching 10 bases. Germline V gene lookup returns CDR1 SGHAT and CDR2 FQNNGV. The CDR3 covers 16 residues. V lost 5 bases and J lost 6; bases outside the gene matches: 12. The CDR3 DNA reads TGTGCCAGCAGCGCTCTCCCTAGTGGGACAGGGGCTGAAGCTTTCTTT. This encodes CASSALPSGTGAEAFF.

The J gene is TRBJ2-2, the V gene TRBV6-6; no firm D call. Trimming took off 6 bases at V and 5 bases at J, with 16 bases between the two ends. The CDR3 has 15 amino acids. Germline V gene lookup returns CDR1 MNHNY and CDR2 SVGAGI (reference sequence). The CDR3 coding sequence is TGTGCCAGCAGCCCGACACGCGGAGAGACCGGGGAGCTGTTTTTT. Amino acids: CASSPTRGETGELFF.

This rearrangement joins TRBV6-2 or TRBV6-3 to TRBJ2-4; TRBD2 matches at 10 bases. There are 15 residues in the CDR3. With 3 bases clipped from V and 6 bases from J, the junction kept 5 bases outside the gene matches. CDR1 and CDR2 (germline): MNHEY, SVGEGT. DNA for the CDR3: TGTGCCAGCAGTTATGGACTAGCGGAAACAAACATTCAGTACTTC. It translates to CASSYGLAETNIQYF.

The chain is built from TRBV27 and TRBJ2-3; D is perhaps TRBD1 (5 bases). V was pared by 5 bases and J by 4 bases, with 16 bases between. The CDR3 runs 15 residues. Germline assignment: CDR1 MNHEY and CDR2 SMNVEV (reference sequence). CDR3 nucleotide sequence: TGTGCCAGCAGTCCCCCGGGCCCAGGGCCAGATACGCAGTATTTT. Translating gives CASSPPGPGPDTQYF.

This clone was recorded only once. CDR3 coding DNA: TGCGCCAGCAGCTCAGGGGTCGGAGGGGAGGATGAGCAGTTCTTC. Amino acids: CASSSGVGGEDEQFF. The rearrangement links TRBV5-1 to TRBJ2-1; D is tentatively TRBD1 or TRBD2 (6 bases each). This CDR3 has 15 amino acids. Deletions cut 3 bases from V and 8 bases from J, with 18 bases between. Germline V gene data show CDR1 as SGHRS and CDR2 as YFSETQ.